This is a list of T cell receptor beta chains from one sample in a study of naive and memory T cell subsets. Via MiXCR, TCRdb re-called the UMI-ligation and nested PCR reads, giving one row per CDR3 protein. The table includes just over 80,000 distinct CDR3 sequences, 9% detected once. The material sequenced was naive CD8+ T cells from blood. These receptors were obtained from a human donor in good health. The CDR3 runs from the conserved cysteine through the conserved F or W. A D gene is named only where the DNA matches it firmly. A row's size may be missing; if present it is once, few, many or a size class.

j_call: TRBJ2-7; clone_size: many; v_call: TRBV29-1; d_call: -; cdr3_nt: TGCAGCGGCGTGGGTGACGGGTACGAGCAGTACTTC; cdr3_aa: CSGVGDGYEQYF
j_call: TRBJ2-1; clone_size: few; v_call: TRBV5-5; d_call: -; cdr3_nt: TGTGCCAGCAGCTTGCTAGACCCCTGGGATGAGCAGTTCTTC; cdr3_aa: CASSLLDPWDEQFF
j_call: TRBJ2-5; clone_size: -; v_call: TRBV28; d_call: -; cdr3_nt: TGTGCCAGCAGTTCAGAACAGGGTTCCGCCGAGACCCAGTACTTC; cdr3_aa: CASSSEQGSAETQYF
j_call: TRBJ2-3; clone_size: few; v_call: TRBV30; d_call: -; cdr3_nt: TGTGCCTGGAGTGTAACGCAGACCGATACGCAGTATTTT; cdr3_aa: CAWSVTQTDTQYF
j_call: TRBJ2-1; clone_size: -; v_call: TRBV10-1; d_call: TRBD2; cdr3_nt: TGCGCCAGCAGTGGCGTAGCGGGAACTAACAATGAGCAGTTCTTC; cdr3_aa: CASSGVAGTNNEQFF
j_call: TRBJ2-7; clone_size: few; v_call: TRBV7-9; d_call: -; cdr3_nt: TGTGCCAGCAGAGGCGGAGTGGGATACGAGCAGTACTTC; cdr3_aa: CASRGGVGYEQYF
j_call: TRBJ2-1; clone_size: many; v_call: TRBV30; d_call: -; cdr3_nt: TGTGCCTGCTCCCCTCCGGGTGATGAGCAGTTCTTC; cdr3_aa: CACSPPGDEQFF
j_call: TRBJ2-7; clone_size: many; v_call: TRBV9; d_call: TRBD2; cdr3_nt: TGTGCCAGCAGCGTAGGGGGGGGAACCTACGAGCAGTACTTC; cdr3_aa: CASSVGGGTYEQYF
j_call: TRBJ2-1; clone_size: -; v_call: TRBV5-6; d_call: -; cdr3_nt: TGTGCCAGCAGCTTTAGGGACGGGTCCTACAATGAGCAGTTCTTC; cdr3_aa: CASSFRDGSYNEQFF
j_call: TRBJ2-7; clone_size: many; v_call: TRBV4-2; d_call: TRBD2; cdr3_nt: TGTGCCAGCAGCCAGGGACTAGCGGCCACCTACGAGCAGTACTTC; cdr3_aa: CASSQGLAATYEQYF
j_call: TRBJ1-5; clone_size: many; v_call: TRBV4-3; d_call: -; cdr3_nt: TGCGCCAGCAGCCAAGATACAACGGGGACGGGTCAGCCCCAGCATTTT; cdr3_aa: CASSQDTTGTGQPQHF
j_call: TRBJ1-6; clone_size: -; v_call: TRBV2; d_call: -; cdr3_nt: TGTGCCAGCAGTGACCCGGACACCCCGAGCAATCCACCCCTCCACTTT; cdr3_aa: CASSDPDTPSNPPLHF
j_call: TRBJ1-1; clone_size: few; v_call: TRBV7-2; d_call: -; cdr3_nt: TGTGCCAGCAGCCGCCTTGGTCAGGGGCGGGCTTTCTTT; cdr3_aa: CASSRLGQGRAFF
j_call: TRBJ1-5; clone_size: -; v_call: TRBV24-1; d_call: -; cdr3_nt: TGTGCCACCAGTGACCTCAAAACAGAAGGCCGGAGCAATCAGCCCCAGCATTTT; cdr3_aa: CATSDLKTEGRSNQPQHF
j_call: TRBJ2-5; clone_size: many; v_call: TRBV6-5; d_call: -; cdr3_nt: TGTGCCAGCATTGACTTTCAAGAGACCCAGTACTTC; cdr3_aa: CASIDFQETQYF
j_call: TRBJ2-3; clone_size: many; v_call: TRBV29-1; d_call: TRBD2; cdr3_nt: TGCAGCTCATGGACTAGCGGGAGCACAGATACGCAGTATTTT; cdr3_aa: CSSWTSGSTDTQYF
j_call: TRBJ2-5; clone_size: many; v_call: TRBV6-6; d_call: TRBD1; cdr3_nt: TGTGCCAGCAGTACCGGGACAGGCGGGACCCAGTACTTC; cdr3_aa: CASSTGTGGTQYF
j_call: TRBJ1-1; clone_size: many; v_call: TRBV7-6; d_call: TRBD1; cdr3_nt: TGTGCCAGCAGCTTAGCGGGACAGCTCCGCACTGAAGCTTTCTTT; cdr3_aa: CASSLAGQLRTEAFF
j_call: TRBJ2-5; clone_size: -; v_call: TRBV4-1; d_call: -; cdr3_nt: TGCGCCAGCAGCCAAGAAGCCGCCCGCCAGGAGACCCAGTACTTC; cdr3_aa: CASSQEAARQETQYF
j_call: TRBJ1-4; clone_size: -; v_call: TRBV6-6; d_call: -; cdr3_nt: TGTGCCAGCAGTTACTCGTCGGGACCCCGGGATAATGAAAAACTGTTTTTT; cdr3_aa: CASSYSSGPRDNEKLFF
j_call: TRBJ2-1; clone_size: -; v_call: TRBV20-1; d_call: TRBD2; cdr3_nt: TGCAGTGGGTATGGACTAGCGGGAAATACTAGCTCCTACAATGAGCAGTTCTTC; cdr3_aa: CSGYGLAGNTSSYNEQFF
j_call: TRBJ2-5; clone_size: many; v_call: TRBV7-6; d_call: -; cdr3_nt: TGTGCCAGCAGCTTACTAGACTACCAAGAGACCCAGTACTTC; cdr3_aa: CASSLLDYQETQYF
j_call: TRBJ2-1; clone_size: -; v_call: TRBV29-1; d_call: -; cdr3_nt: TGCAGCGTTGAATTCCAGGAGGATATATACAATGAGCAGTTCTTC; cdr3_aa: CSVEFQEDIYNEQFF
j_call: TRBJ2-2; clone_size: -; v_call: TRBV4-3; d_call: -; cdr3_nt: TGCGCCAGCAGCCAGTCAGCGTTGGAGGGGACCGGGGAGCTGTTTTTT; cdr3_aa: CASSQSALEGTGELFF
j_call: TRBJ2-1; clone_size: -; v_call: TRBV29-1; d_call: TRBD1; cdr3_nt: TGCAGCGTTGTGAGTTCGGACAGGGGAAAGTTCCCTATCTTC; cdr3_aa: CSVVSSDRGKFPIF
j_call: TRBJ1-2; clone_size: few; v_call: TRBV27; d_call: TRBD1; cdr3_nt: TGTGCCAGCAGTTTATCGGCAGGGGGCGGCTATGGCTACACCTTC; cdr3_aa: CASSLSAGGGYGYTF
j_call: TRBJ2-7; clone_size: few; v_call: TRBV19; d_call: TRBD1; cdr3_nt: TGTGCCAGTAGTACCGAGGGACAGGGGGCGTCCTACGAGCAGTACTTC; cdr3_aa: CASSTEGQGASYEQYF
j_call: TRBJ2-3; clone_size: many; v_call: TRBV7-2; d_call: -; cdr3_nt: TGTGCCAGCAGACAGTCTGTTAAGCGGACAGATACGCAGTATTTT; cdr3_aa: CASRQSVKRTDTQYF
j_call: TRBJ2-7; clone_size: -; v_call: TRBV7-8; d_call: TRBD2; cdr3_nt: TGTGCCAGCAGCTTAACGGAGGGAGGGCCCTACGAGCAGTACTTC; cdr3_aa: CASSLTEGGPYEQYF
j_call: TRBJ2-7; clone_size: few; v_call: TRBV13; d_call: TRBD1; cdr3_nt: TGTGCCAGCAGCCCGACGACAGGGTATTCCTACGAGCAGTACTTC; cdr3_aa: CASSPTTGYSYEQYF
j_call: TRBJ2-5; clone_size: many; v_call: TRBV10-3; d_call: -; cdr3_nt: TGTGCCATCGGTGGGGAGACCCAGTACTTC; cdr3_aa: CAIGGETQYF
j_call: TRBJ2-1; clone_size: few; v_call: TRBV9; d_call: TRBD2; cdr3_nt: TGTGCCAGCAGCGTAGTACCTAGCGGGAAGGGTGCTGAGCAGTTCTTC; cdr3_aa: CASSVVPSGKGAEQFF
j_call: TRBJ2-1; clone_size: many; v_call: TRBV4-2; d_call: TRBD2; cdr3_nt: TGTGCCAGCAGCCAAGAGGCCCCTAGCGGGCGTACCTACAATGAGCAGTTCTTC; cdr3_aa: CASSQEAPSGRTYNEQFF
j_call: TRBJ2-7; clone_size: many; v_call: TRBV25-1; d_call: -; cdr3_nt: TGTGCCAGCAGTGAATTGGTGGGTTACGAGCAGTACTTC; cdr3_aa: CASSELVGYEQYF
j_call: TRBJ2-7; clone_size: many; v_call: TRBV5-5; d_call: TRBD2; cdr3_nt: TGTGCCAGCAGCTTGGGAGCGGGAGACGGTTACGAGCAGTACTTC; cdr3_aa: CASSLGAGDGYEQYF
j_call: TRBJ2-7; clone_size: few; v_call: TRBV7-2; d_call: -; cdr3_nt: TGTGCCAGCAGTTTGGCGGGGACGAGTCGTTACGAGCAGTACTTC; cdr3_aa: CASSLAGTSRYEQYF
j_call: TRBJ1-5; clone_size: many; v_call: TRBV12-3/TRBV12-4; d_call: -; cdr3_nt: TGTGCCAGCAGTTCGACCGGTAATCAGCCCCAGCATTTT; cdr3_aa: CASSSTGNQPQHF
j_call: TRBJ2-2; clone_size: -; v_call: TRBV7-7; d_call: TRBD2; cdr3_nt: TGTGCCAGCGGCCCTACACTAGCGGGAGAATATACCGGGGAGCTGTTTTTT; cdr3_aa: CASGPTLAGEYTGELFF
j_call: TRBJ1-1; clone_size: few; v_call: TRBV4-1; d_call: -; cdr3_nt: TGCGCCAGCAGCCAAGACGGCGCGGGACGAACTGAAGCTTTCTTT; cdr3_aa: CASSQDGAGRTEAFF
j_call: TRBJ1-2; clone_size: few; v_call: TRBV9; d_call: TRBD1; cdr3_nt: TGTGCCAGCAGCGCGAAGGGGGCCCGTGGCTACACCTTC; cdr3_aa: CASSAKGARGYTF
j_call: TRBJ2-1; clone_size: -; v_call: TRBV24-1; d_call: TRBD2; cdr3_nt: TGTGCCACCAGTGAAACCGGGGGACTAGCGGGATACAATGAGCAGTTCTTC; cdr3_aa: CATSETGGLAGYNEQFF
j_call: TRBJ2-3; clone_size: many; v_call: TRBV12-3/TRBV12-4; d_call: -; cdr3_nt: TGTGCCAGCAGCTTGGGGCGCACAGATACGCAGTATTTT; cdr3_aa: CASSLGRTDTQYF
j_call: TRBJ2-1; clone_size: few; v_call: TRBV7-2; d_call: -; cdr3_nt: TGTGCCAGCAGCTTTAGCCTCGATGGGAATGAGCAGTTCTTC; cdr3_aa: CASSFSLDGNEQFF
j_call: TRBJ2-3; clone_size: -; v_call: TRBV12-3/TRBV12-4; d_call: -; cdr3_nt: TGTGCCAGCAGTTTCAGAGGAGATACGCAGTATTTT; cdr3_aa: CASSFRGDTQYF
j_call: TRBJ2-7; clone_size: few; v_call: TRBV29-1; d_call: -; cdr3_nt: TGCAGCGTTGAAGATCGACTGAGGTCCTACGAGCAGTACTTC; cdr3_aa: CSVEDRLRSYEQYF
j_call: TRBJ2-7; clone_size: -; v_call: TRBV10-1; d_call: -; cdr3_nt: TGCGCCAGCAGTGACCAACAGGGTGCGGCTACTGGGGAGCAGTACTTC; cdr3_aa: CASSDQQGAATGEQYF
j_call: TRBJ2-3; clone_size: few; v_call: TRBV7-2; d_call: -; cdr3_nt: TGTGCCAGCAGCCCGGGACTTAGTACAGATACGCAGTATTTT; cdr3_aa: CASSPGLSTDTQYF
j_call: TRBJ2-5; clone_size: -; v_call: TRBV7-6; d_call: -; cdr3_nt: TGTGCCAGCAGCTCTGACGGAGAGACCCAGTACTTC; cdr3_aa: CASSSDGETQYF
j_call: TRBJ1-5; clone_size: few; v_call: TRBV3-1; d_call: -; cdr3_nt: TGTGCCAGCAGCCAATCACCCCCCACAGGTACCGCCCATAGCAATCAGCCCCAGCATTTT; cdr3_aa: CASSQSPPTGTAHSNQPQHF
j_call: TRBJ1-6; clone_size: many; v_call: TRBV10-3; d_call: -; cdr3_nt: TGTGCCATCAGTGAGCAGAGAGGCAGGAGCTCCTATAATTCACCCCTCCACTTT; cdr3_aa: CAISEQRGRSSYNSPLHF